Presented here are 24 T cell receptor beta chains from one specimen sequenced in a study of blood T cell repertoires in COVID-19. Sequencing used immunoSEQ multiplex PCR; TCRdb keeps in-frame clones, though not all of them. The repertoire holds around 240,000 clones, with roughly four fifths as singletons. The specimen sequenced was peripheral blood. These receptors came from an elderly woman with acute or convalescent COVID-19.

Ten or more counts support this clone. The chain couples TRBV19 to TRBJ1-4; a weak D match, TRBD1 (6 bases). The ends were cut back, 7 bases at V and 3 bases at J, with 15 bases in the middle. Germline loops: CDR1 LNHDA, CDR2 SQIVND (reference sequence). The CDR3 runs 15 residues. The CDR3 protein is CASNQGPAPNEKLFF. The CDR3 bases are TGTGCCAGTAACCAGGGGCCCGCTCCTAATGAAAAACTGTTTTTT. Full variable domain (remainder filled in from reference TRBV19 and TRBJ1-4): DGGITQSPKYLFRKEGQNVTLSCEQNLNHDAMYWYRQDPGQGLRLIYYSQIVNDFQKGDIAEGYSVSREKKESFPLTVTSAQKNPTAFYLCASNQGPAPNEKLFFGSGTQLSVL.

The J gene is TRBJ1-2, the V gene TRBV29-1; tentatively, D is TRBD1 (6 bases). The germline CDR1 and CDR2 sequences are SQVTM and ANQGSEA. Trimming pared 7 bases from V and 4 bases from J, leaving 16 bases between. The CDR3 consists of 13 residues. The CDR3, as DNA: TGCAGCGCCATCACAGGGTATGGCTATGGCTACACCTTC. It encodes CSAITGYGYGYTF.

The rearrangement joins TRBV7-2 to TRBJ1-2, with a tentative D call TRBD1 (5 bases). Germline V gives CDR1 SGHTA, CDR2 FQGNSA. The CDR3 loop spans 13 amino acids. The V and J ends lost 4 bases and 5 bases respectively, with 11 bases between them. The CDR3: CASSSGGTYGYTF. In DNA form, the CDR3 reads TGTGCCAGCAGCTCTGGAGGGACTTATGGCTACACCTTC. The whole variable domain, filled in from reference TRBV7-2 and TRBJ1-2, reads GAGVSQSPSNKVTEKGKDVELRCDPISGHTALYWYRQSLGQGLEFLIYFQGNSAPDKSGLPSDRFSAERTGGSVSTLTIQRTQQEDSAVYLCASSSGGTYGYTFGSGTRLTVV.

The genes are TRBV7-3 and TRBJ2-3; perhaps TRBD2 as D (6 bases). CDR1 is SGHTA, CDR2 FQGTGA, per germline. This CDR3 comprises 13 residues. Trimming removed 6 bases from V and 2 bases from J, with 9 bases in between. CDR3: CASSLATTDTQYF. CDR3 bases: TGTGCCAGCAGTCTAGCGACCACAGATACGCAGTATTTT. The full variable domain, rest sourced from reference TRBV7-3 and TRBJ2-3, is GAGVSQTPSNKVTEKGKYVELRCDPISGHTALYWYRQSLGQGPEFLIYFQGTGAADDSGLPNDRFFAVRPEGSVSTLKIQRTERGDSAVYLCASSLATTDTQYFGPGTRLTVL.

This clone was detected a few times. The chain has TRBV28 and TRBJ1-2; 10 nucleotides agree with TRBD1. J was trimmed by 3 bases and V by 6 bases; bases with no gene match: 7. Germline loops: CDR1 MDHEN, CDR2 SYDVKM. CDR3 length: 15 residues. The DNA for the CDR3 is TGTGCCAGCAGGGGCGTCGGACAGGGGGACTATGGCTACACCTTC. This codes for CASRGVGQGDYGYTF.

The chain carries TRBV4-2 and TRBJ2-2; D perhaps matches TRBD1 (5 bases). Deletions cut 4 bases from V and 7 bases from J, with 16 bases between. Germline V lookup: CDR1 LGHNA, CDR2 YNFKEQ. CDR3 length: 15 amino acids. Here the CDR3 reads CASSRSQGDGGELFF. CDR3 nucleotides: TGTGCCAGCAGCCGAAGCCAGGGCGATGGCGGGGAGCTGTTTTTT.

The chain carries TRBV7-3 and TRBJ2-7; 10 bases agree with TRBD2. CDR1 and CDR2 from the germline V gene are SGHTA and FQGTGA. This CDR3 spans 17 amino acids. Trimming cost V 5 bases and J 6 bases; bases outside gene matches: 16. Here the CDR3 reads CASSPPALAGVPREQYF. CDR3 DNA: TGTGCCAGCAGCCCACCAGCCCTAGCGGGAGTACCTCGCGAGCAGTACTTC.

The J gene is TRBJ2-1, the V gene TRBV4-3; 10 nucleotides line up with TRBD1. Trimming removed 3 bases from V and 5 bases from J; junction bases left unmatched: 10. The CDR3 is made up of 17 amino acids. Germline V gene lookup returns CDR1 LGHNA and CDR2 YSLEER. The DNA of the CDR3 is TGCGCCAGCAGCCAGACTGTCGGGACAGGGGTCCACAATGAGCAGTTCTTC. Its protein is CASSQTVGTGVHNEQFF.

The table lists this clone with a few counts. The V and J genes are TRBV18 and TRBJ1-4, with no clear D. The CDR3 runs 15 residues. CDR1 and CDR2 from the germline V gene are KGHSH and LQKENI. The germline V and J ends were trimmed by 2 bases and 4 bases, with 11 bases remaining between them. DNA for the CDR3: TGTGCCAGCTCACCATCAACAAGAAATAATGAAAAACTGTTTTTT. It is translated as CASSPSTRNNEKLFF.

This chain uses TRBV2 with TRBJ2-1; 14 bases match TRBD2. Germline V lookup: CDR1 SNHLY, CDR2 FYNNEI. CDR3 size: 15 residues. The trim removed 5 bases at V and 6 bases at J, leaving 3 bases unmatched. CDR3 in amino acids: CASSRLAGGLNEQFF. In nucleotides, the CDR3 is TGTGCCAGCAGTAGACTAGCGGGGGGGCTCAATGAGCAGTTCTTC. Full variable domain (remainder filled in from reference TRBV2 and TRBJ2-1): EPEVTQTPSHQVTQMGQEVILRCVPISNHLYFYWYRQILGQKVEFLVSFYNNEISEKSEIFDDQFSVERPDGSNFTLKIRSTKLEDSAMYFCASSRLAGGLNEQFFGPGTRLTVL.

V gene TRBV15 combines with J gene TRBJ1-1; D may be TRBD1 (6 bases). From germline, CDR1 is LNHNV and CDR2 YYDKDF (reference sequence). The V gene lost 0 bases and the J gene lost 5 bases, with 13 bases spanning the gap. The CDR3 contains 15 residues. The CDR3 here is CATSRDRGSGTEAFF. Written as DNA, the CDR3 is TGTGCCACCAGCAGAGACAGGGGAAGTGGAACTGAAGCTTTCTTT.

The rearrangement uses TRBV24-1 and TRBJ1-1; possible D gene TRBD1, 5 bases. Germline CDR1 KGHDR, CDR2 SFDVKD. This CDR3 comprises 13 residues. The V gene lost 5 bases and the J gene lost 5 bases, with 11 bases spanning the gap. For the CDR3, the DNA is TGTGCCACCAGTGCCAGTACAGGAACTGAAGCTTTCTTT. Amino acid sequence: CATSASTGTEAFF.

This clone occurred once. This chain links TRBV14 with TRBJ1-2; D unclear. Germline CDR1 SGHDN, CDR2 FVKESK. The CDR3 is 13 residues long. V lost 3 bases, J lost 4 bases, and 9 bases lay in between. The CDR3 sequence is CASSQRFRYGYTF. The CDR3 bases are TGTGCCAGCAGCCAGCGTTTTCGCTATGGCTACACCTTC.

The V and J genes are TRBV15 and TRBJ2-3, with TRBD2 matching 16 bases. Unmatched junction bases numbered 9, after V lost 0 bases and J lost 6 bases. Germline values: CDR1 LNHNV, CDR2 YYDKDF (reference sequence). The length of the CDR3 is 19 residues. CDR3 residues: CATSREPGTSGGASDTQYF. CDR3 nucleotide sequence: TGTGCCACCAGCAGAGAGCCGGGGACTAGCGGGGGGGCCAGCGATACGCAGTATTTT.

The V gene is TRBV6-5, the J gene TRBJ2-3, with 9 bases identical to TRBD1. In germline, CDR1 is MNHEY, CDR2 SVGAGI. The ends lost 2 bases at V and 5 bases at J; junction bases unmatched: 5. The CDR3 sequence is 15 residues long. The CDR3 is CASSYRDRARDTQYF. In DNA, the CDR3 is TGTGCCAGCAGTTACCGGGACAGGGCGAGAGATACGCAGTATTTT.

This chain uses TRBV30 with TRBJ2-5; D might be TRBD1 (5 bases). Trimming took off 3 bases at V and 1 base at J, with 12 bases between the two ends. Germline CDR1 and CDR2: GTSNPN and SVGIG (reference sequence). This CDR3 region has 14 residues. CDR3 region: CAWRQDTRQETQYF. The DNA of the CDR3 is TGTGCCTGGAGACAGGACACTCGCCAAGAGACCCAGTACTTC.

This clone has only one observation. The chain carries TRBV14 and TRBJ2-3; weak D call: TRBD1 (5 bases). Germline V gene sequence: CDR1 SGHDN, CDR2 FVKESK. The CDR3 has 17 residues. The ends were cut back, 0 bases at V and 6 bases at J, with 19 bases in the middle. CDR3 residues: CASSQDPVRQGRDTQYF. CDR3 in DNA: TGTGCCAGCAGCCAAGATCCCGTTCGGCAGGGAAGGGATACGCAGTATTTT.

V usage is TRBV7-2 and J usage is TRBJ1-1; TRBD1 matches at 9 bases. Germline V lookup: CDR1 SGHTA, CDR2 FQGNSA. The CDR3 is 14 residues long. V dropped 5 bases and J dropped 5; count of bases not matched to a gene: 6. This CDR3 is CASSPGQGRTEAFF. The CDR3 DNA sequence: TGTGCCAGCAGCCCAGGACAGGGGAGGACTGAAGCTTTCTTT.

The chain's CDR3 is CATSDGGLAETQETQYF. DNA of the CDR3: TGTGCCACCAGTGACGGCGGACTAGCGGAGACCCAAGAGACCCAGTACTTC. The chain recombines TRBV24-1 with TRBJ2-5, with 10 nucleotides matching TRBD2. Losses at the gene ends were 4 bases for V and 1 base for J; bases not matched to a gene: 8. Germline V gene data show CDR1 as KGHDR and CDR2 as SFDVKD. This CDR3 has 17 amino acids.

The chain joins TRBV19 to TRBJ1-1; D gene unclear. The V and J ends lost 6 bases and 1 base respectively, with 9 bases between them. The CDR3 totals 13 residues. The germline CDR1 and CDR2 sequences are LNHDA and SQIVND (reference sequence). CDR3 DNA sequence: TGTGCCAGTAGAGTACGGGGGAACACTGAAGCTTTCTTT. Translation gives CASRVRGNTEAFF. The full variable domain, its missing parts supplied by reference TRBV19 and TRBJ1-1, is DGGITQSPKYLFRKEGQNVTLSCEQNLNHDAMYWYRQDPGQGLRLIYYSQIVNDFQKGDIAEGYSVSREKKESFPLTVTSAQKNPTAFYLCASRVRGNTEAFFGQGTRLTVV.

V is TRBV2 and J is TRBJ2-7, with 9 bases identical to TRBD1. This CDR3 is built from 14 residues. The V gene's germline CDR1 is SNHLY and CDR2 FYNNEI. V lost 6 bases to trimming and J lost 1 base; unmatched junction nucleotides: 4. The CDR3 protein is CASRGQGLSYEQYF. CDR3 DNA: TGTGCCAGCAGGGGACAGGGTCTATCCTACGAGCAGTACTTC.

The genes are TRBV27 and TRBJ2-3; 8 bases line up with TRBD2. Trimming removed 3 bases from V and 2 bases from J; junction bases left unmatched: 4. CDR3 length: 15 residues. Germline V gene lookup returns CDR1 MNHEY and CDR2 SMNVEV (reference sequence). The CDR3 loop is CASSFRGGSTDTQYF. CDR3 DNA: TGTGCCAGCAGTTTCCGGGGGGGCTCCACAGATACGCAGTATTTT.

The chain recombines TRBV7-9 with TRBJ2-1, with 13 bases aligning to TRBD2. The junction had 2 bases not matched to a gene; V was cut back by 5 bases and J by 1 base. Germline CDR1 is SEHNR and CDR2 is FQNEAQ (reference sequence). There are 16 residues in the CDR3. CDR3 nucleotides: TGTGCCAGCAGCCTGACTAGCGGGAGGTCCTACAATGAGCAGTTCTTC. Translating gives CASSLTSGRSYNEQFF.

The gene calls are TRBV11-1 and TRBJ2-3, with TRBD1 matching over 10 bases. Germline CDR1 and CDR2: SGHAT and FQDESV (reference sequence). The CDR3 loop spans 14 amino acids. V lost 3 bases, J lost 6 bases, and 3 bases stayed unmatched. The CDR3 nucleotides are TGTGCCAGCAGCTTCGACAGGGGGCGGGATACGCAGTATTTT. As protein: CASSFDRGRDTQYF.